These T cell receptor beta chains were read from a single sample in a study of relationships among human T cell subsets. One entry per CDR3 protein, called by TCRdb with MiXCR from the multiplex PCR reads. Among roughly 5,400 distinct CDR3 sequences listed, around 62% were seen once. Sample: CD8+ T cells sorted from blood. These receptors were obtained from a man between 40 and 49 years old in good health. Both conserved end residues are part of each CDR3. The D gene is left open where the match is weak. Expanded clones get a size class; other rows say once, few or many, or leave the size out.

D	V	size	J	DNA	CDR3
.	TRBV27	.	TRBJ2-7	TGTGCCAGCAGCTTGACTAGTTCCTACGAGCAGTACTTC	CASSLTSSYEQYF
.	TRBV20-1	few	TRBJ1-5	TGCAGTGCTGTGGAACAGGGACTTAGCAATCAGCCCCAGCATTTT	CSAVEQGLSNQPQHF
.	TRBV12-5	.	TRBJ2-7	TGTGCTATTGGGCCGACAGTCTACGAGCAGTACTTC	CAIGPTVYEQYF
.	TRBV28	.	TRBJ2-1	TGTGCCAGCAGTTTAGAGGGGAATGAGCAGTTCTTC	CASSLEGNEQFF
.	TRBV6-4	.	TRBJ1-5	TGTGCCAGCAGTGAGAGTCAGCCCCAGCATTTT	CASSESQPQHF
TRBD2	TRBV7-6	.	TRBJ2-1	TGTGCCAGCAGCCCAGAAAGGGGACTAGCGGGTTACAATGAGCAGTTCTTC	CASSPERGLAGYNEQFF
.	TRBV16	few	TRBJ2-1	TGTGCCAGCAGCCAGAATTCAGGGTTCTCCTACAATGAGCAGTTCTTC	CASSQNSGFSYNEQFF
.	TRBV15	.	TRBJ1-2	TGTGCCACCAGCAGAGATAGGGGATCAGGGTATGGCTACACCTTC	CATSRDRGSGYGYTF
.	TRBV28	few	TRBJ2-7	TGTGCCAGCACCTCCCCGGGGCGGACCTCCTCCTACGAGCAGTACTTC	CASTSPGRTSSYEQYF
.	TRBV28	once	TRBJ1-4	TGTGCCAGCAGTTTACTCTCAACTAATGAAAAACTGTTTTTT	CASSLLSTNEKLFF
.	TRBV28	once	TRBJ2-7	TGTGCCAGCAGTCCCCCAGGGGACCTCTACGAGCAGTACTTC	CASSPPGDLYEQYF
TRBD1	TRBV7-9	.	TRBJ2-2	TGTGCCAGCAGCCCCACAGGGGGGCTTCACGCCGGGGAGCTGTTTTTT	CASSPTGGLHAGELFF
.	TRBV27	.	TRBJ2-7	TGTGCCAGCAGTTTCGCCACAGGGACCTACGAGCAGTACTTC	CASSFATGTYEQYF
.	TRBV20-1	.	TRBJ2-7	TGCAGTGCTAGAGATGATGGCTACGAGCAGTACTTC	CSARDDGYEQYF
.	TRBV19	.	TRBJ1-5	TGTGCCAGTTGGGGGGGCGGTCAGCCCCAGCATTTT	CASWGGGQPQHF
TRBD2	TRBV7-8	.	TRBJ2-3	TGTGCCAGCAGCCCGCCGACTAGCTCAGGAGATACGCAGTATTTT	CASSPPTSSGDTQYF
.	TRBV4-1	once	TRBJ2-5	TGCGCCAGCAGCCAAGATGAGGGGCAGAAAACCCAGTACTTC	CASSQDEGQKTQYF
TRBD1	TRBV11-2	.	TRBJ1-1	TGTGCCAGCAGCGAAGGGACAGGGAACACTGAAGCTTTCTTT	CASSEGTGNTEAFF
TRBD1	TRBV29-1	medium-sized	TRBJ2-3	TGCAGCGTTGAAGATCCGGGACAGCTCACAGATACGCAGTATTTT	CSVEDPGQLTDTQYF
TRBD2	TRBV4-1	.	TRBJ2-5	TGTGCCAGCAGCCAAGAATGGACTAGCGGAAAAGAGACCCAGTACTTC	CASSQEWTSGKETQYF
.	TRBV28	.	TRBJ1-2	TGTGCCAGCAGCCCAGGAGGGCTTGGCTACACCTTC	CASSPGGLGYTF
.	TRBV19	few	TRBJ1-2	TGTGCCAGTAGTTACAGCGCATTTGATGGCTACACCTTC	CASSYSAFDGYTF
TRBD1	TRBV20-1	.	TRBJ1-1	TGCAGTGCTAGAGAGGGACAGGGCATGAACACTGAAGCTTTCTTT	CSAREGQGMNTEAFF
TRBD2	TRBV6-6	.	TRBJ2-2	TGTGCCTCAACGGGGGGAGGACGAGAAACCGGGGAGCTGTTTTTT	CASTGGGRETGELFF
.	TRBV27	once	TRBJ1-5	TGTGCCAGCAGTTTAAGTGGGGGCGGCCAGCCCCAGCATTTT	CASSLSGGGQPQHF
.	TRBV20-1	.	TRBJ2-1	TGCAGTGCTAGAGATCCACTCTTCCTCACCTACAATGAGCAGTTCTTC	CSARDPLFLTYNEQFF
.	TRBV28	.	TRBJ1-1	TGTGCCAGCAGTCTCCTACAGAACACTGAAGCTTTCTTT	CASSLLQNTEAFF
TRBD1	TRBV28	.	TRBJ1-2	TGTGCCAGCAGTTTAAGATTAGTCGGGACAGGGGACTATGGCTACACCTTC	CASSLRLVGTGDYGYTF
TRBD1	TRBV29-1	.	TRBJ1-2	TGCAGCGTTGATCTCAGGGACAGGGGTTACGGCTACACCTTC	CSVDLRDRGYGYTF
.	TRBV28	once	TRBJ1-1	TGTGCCAGCAGTTTGGGGGCTGAAGCTTTCTTT	CASSLGAEAFF
.	TRBV6-1	.	TRBJ2-3	TGTGCCAGCAGTGAAACGGGCGCCGGCACAGATACGCAGTATTTT	CASSETGAGTDTQYF
.	TRBV28	.	TRBJ2-1	TGTGCCAGCAGTTTATTGGGTAGCTCCTACAATGAGCAGTTCTTC	CASSLLGSSYNEQFF
.	TRBV27	.	TRBJ1-2	TGTGCCAGCAGTTTAGTCGGGCCCCCGGCTAACTATGGCTACACCTTC	CASSLVGPPANYGYTF
TRBD1	TRBV27	.	TRBJ1-5	TGTGCCAGCAGCCTTGGACAGGGGGATTTTCAGCCCCAGCATTTT	CASSLGQGDFQPQHF
.	TRBV10-3	few	TRBJ2-3	TGTGCCATCACGCGCCACCCGGGACAAGGGCCACCAGATACGCAGTATTTT	CAITRHPGQGPPDTQYF
.	TRBV4-1	.	TRBJ2-7	TGCGCCAGCAGCCAAGTGGGTACTACACTCAATGGGCAGTACTTC	CASSQVGTTLNGQYF
.	TRBV25-1	.	TRBJ2-5	TGTGCCACCAAGACTAGTTCAGAGACCCAGTACTTC	CATKTSSETQYF
.	TRBV6-5	few	TRBJ1-1	TGTGCCAGCACCCCCTTTGGGCGAAACACTGAAGCTTTCTTT	CASTPFGRNTEAFF
TRBD2	TRBV19	few	TRBJ2-3	TGTGCCAGTAAGAAACTAGCGGCCCTCCCCACAGATACGCAGTATTTT	CASKKLAALPTDTQYF
TRBD1	TRBV5-1	.	TRBJ1-1	TGCGCCAGCAGCACGGACAGGGGCGGCACTGAAGCTTTCTTT	CASSTDRGGTEAFF
TRBD1	TRBV28	.	TRBJ1-6	TGTGCCAGCAACTACAGGGGGCGATATTCACCCCTCCACTTT	CASNYRGRYSPLHF
TRBD1	TRBV19	.	TRBJ1-1	TGTGCCAGTAATGATGTGACAGGGGGCATCACTGAAGCTTTCTTT	CASNDVTGGITEAFF
TRBD2	TRBV6-1	.	TRBJ2-1	TGTGCCAGCAGTGAAATAGCGGGAGCTTACAATGAGCAGTTCTTC	CASSEIAGAYNEQFF
.	TRBV7-9	few	TRBJ2-1	TGTGCCAGCAGCGAGTCACTAGCCGACCACAATGAGCAGTTCTTC	CASSESLADHNEQFF
.	TRBV28	.	TRBJ1-2	TGTGCCAGCTGCGGGGACGGACCTTTCTATGGCTACACCTTC	CASCGDGPFYGYTF
.	TRBV27	.	TRBJ2-1	TGTGCCAGCGGCTCCTCGGGTTCCTACAATGAGCAGTTCTTC	CASGSSGSYNEQFF
TRBD2	TRBV27	few	TRBJ2-3	TGTGCCAGCAGTCTTGGGACTAGCGGGGGCAGCACAGATACGCAGTATTTT	CASSLGTSGGSTDTQYF
.	TRBV7-9	.	TRBJ2-7	TGTGCCAGCAGTCCTACTCGGGACTTCGGCTACGAGCAGTACTTC	CASSPTRDFGYEQYF
TRBD2	TRBV28	.	TRBJ2-1	TGTGCCAGCAGTTTCCGGGAGGGACTAGCGGGAACCAATGAGCAGTTCTTC	CASSFREGLAGTNEQFF